Listed below are T cell receptor beta chains from one sample, sequenced in a study of ipilimumab plus nivolumab after autologous stem cell transplantation. Clones were read by immunoSEQ multiplex PCR, and TCRdb kept only the in-frame ones, dropping some. Altogether roughly 45,000 clones are present, 88% being singletons, with the ten largest covering about 0.88%. The material sequenced was PBMCs, taken in a trial of ipilimumab plus nivolumab as post-transplant consolidation. Every receptor here comes from a male donor with multiple myeloma. CDR3s include the opening cysteine and the closing phenylalanine or tryptophan. The D gene is left open where the match is weak. Clone size, where shown, is once, few, many, or a class for clones that have expanded.

>TRBJ1-3|.|TRBV4-2|.
TGTGCCAGCAGCCAAGAGATCCAGGGATCGGGAAACACCATATATTTT
CASSQEIQGSGNTIYF
>TRBJ2-3|.|TRBV9|TRBD1
TGTGCCAGCAGCCCCAGGACAGGGCCCAACACAGATACGCAGTATTTT
CASSPRTGPNTDTQYF
>TRBJ1-1|.|TRBV27|.
TGTGCCAGCACCACTTTCGGCTACACTGAAGCTTTCTTT
CASTTFGYTEAFF
>TRBJ2-4|once|TRBV25-1|.
TGTGCCAGCAGTGAAGGAGGCGGGGGCGGAGAGATGAACATTCAGTACTTC
CASSEGGGGGEMNIQYF
>TRBJ1-2|.|TRBV2|TRBD1
TGTGCCACCACCCGGGACAGCAACTATGGCTACACCTTC
CATTRDSNYGYTF
>TRBJ1-1|few|TRBV2|TRBD1
TGTGCCAGCAGCGAGAGGGGACAGCAGAACACTGAAGCTTTCTTT
CASSERGQQNTEAFF
>TRBJ2-7|.|TRBV4-3|TRBD2
TGCGCCAGCAGCCAAGATCGCGGGGGGGCCTCGGGCTCCTACGAGCAGTACTTC
CASSQDRGGASGSYEQYF
>TRBJ1-2|.|TRBV18|TRBD1
TGTGCCAGCTCACCGGAGGGGGCCTATGGCTACACCTTC
CASSPEGAYGYTF
>TRBJ2-5|.|TRBV11-2|TRBD1
TGTGCCAGCAGAAGACAGGGTCAAGAGACCCAGTACTTC
CASRRQGQETQYF
>TRBJ1-2|.|TRBV6-5|TRBD1
TGTGCCAGCAGTTACTCGACAGGGGGTATTGGTGGCTACACCTTC
CASSYSTGGIGGYTF
>TRBJ2-7|.|TRBV6-6|TRBD1
TGTGCCAGCAGTTACGGGGGACAGCGACCCTCCTACGAGCAGTACTTC
CASSYGGQRPSYEQYF
>TRBJ1-1|few|TRBV5-4|.
TGTGCCAGCAGCTTGGGTGAGGCATCGGCTTTCTTT
CASSLGEASAFF
>TRBJ1-2|.|TRBV30|.
TGTGCCTGGAGTGTATATGGACGGAACTATGGCTACACCTTC
CAWSVYGRNYGYTF
>TRBJ2-3|few|TRBV7-8|.
TGTGCCAGCAGCCCACCCAGGGTGGATACGCAGTATTTT
CASSPPRVDTQYF
>TRBJ2-1|.|TRBV5-1|.
TGCGCCAGCAGCTCGTTAATTAGTAGTCAGGGACAGCAGTTCTTC
CASSSLISSQGQQFF
>TRBJ1-1|.|TRBV6-6|TRBD1
TGTGCCAGCAGTCAACGGACAGGGTACACTGAAGCTTTCTTT
CASSQRTGYTEAFF
>TRBJ1-2|.|TRBV2|.
TGTGCCAGCAGCCCAAGTGCCCCCTATGGCTACACCTTC
CASSPSAPYGYTF
>TRBJ2-5|.|TRBV6-6|TRBD1
TGTGCCAGCAGTTATTCAGGGGGTGTCGAGACCCAGTACTTC
CASSYSGGVETQYF
>TRBJ2-2|.|TRBV15|.
TGTGCCACCAGCAGAATCCTGGGACAAGGGGACCCCGGGGAGCTGTTTTTT
CATSRILGQGDPGELFF
>TRBJ2-5|.|TRBV7-9|.
TGTGCCAGCAGCCCCCGGGGAGAGACCCAGTACTTC
CASSPRGETQYF
>TRBJ2-1|.|TRBV27|TRBD2
TGTGCCAGCACCGAAGCGGGAGGGTCGTACAATGAGCAGTTCTTC
CASTEAGGSYNEQFF
>TRBJ1-2|.|TRBV7-2|TRBD1
TGTGCCAGCAGCTCGACAGGGGTTAACTATGGCTACACCTTC
CASSSTGVNYGYTF
>TRBJ1-1|.|TRBV5-1|.
TGCGCCAGCAGCTTGGAGGGGAGGACCACTGAAGCTTTCTTT
CASSLEGRTTEAFF
>TRBJ1-1|.|TRBV10-1|.
TGCGCCAGCAGAGAGGCAGGAGCCAACACTGAAGCTTTCTTT
CASREAGANTEAFF
>TRBJ2-7|.|TRBV7-9|.
TGTGCCAGCAGCCCACAGGGTAGCTCCTACGAGCAGTACTTC
CASSPQGSSYEQYF
>TRBJ1-2|once|TRBV28|.
TGTGCCACCAACTCTCCCTGGGACGGGACGATCTATGGCTACACCTTC
CATNSPWDGTIYGYTF